Listed below are T cell receptor beta chains from one sample, sequenced in a study of graft-versus-host responses after intestinal transplantation. Their recognized antigens are unknown. TCRdb's copy holds only in-frame clones and misses some; the assay was immunoSEQ multiplex PCR. The table lists approximately 130,000 clones, approximately 90% of them singletons. This specimen consisted of unstimulated CD4+ T cells sorted from spleen or lymph node cells, obtained before intestinal transplant. The receptors were gathered from a human donor who received an intestinal transplant. The CDR3 runs from the conserved cysteine through the conserved F or W. The D gene is left open where the match is weak. Expanded clones are given a class, and other clones once, few, many or no size at all.

j_call clone_size v_call d_call cdr3_nt cdr3_aa
TRBJ2-5 . TRBV4-2 TRBD2 TGTGCCAGCAGCCCTAGCGGGGTACCCCAAGAGACCCAGTACTTC CASSPSGVPQETQYF
TRBJ1-4 . TRBV25-1 . TGTGCCAGCGCCCTTGGGGGGGCTGGGGAAAAACTGTTTTTT CASALGGAGEKLFF
TRBJ1-2 . TRBV23-1 TRBD1 TGCGCCAGCAGTCAATCGATGGGGCAGGGGGGGTACTATGGCTACACCTTC CASSQSMGQGGYYGYTF
TRBJ2-7 . TRBV6-5 TRBD2 TGTGCCGGCCGGACTAGCGGGTTCTACGAGCAGTACTTC CAGRTSGFYEQYF
TRBJ2-5 . TRBV6-1 . TGTGCCAGCAGACAGACAGGACAAGAGACCCAGTACTTC CASRQTGQETQYF
TRBJ2-7 . TRBV7-2 TRBD1 TGTGCCAGCAGCTTTGGACAGGGCCCCTACGAGCAGTACTTC CASSFGQGPYEQYF
TRBJ2-3 . TRBV7-8 . TGTGCCAGCAGCGGACCGAAAGATACGCAGTATTTT CASSGPKDTQYF
TRBJ1-1 . TRBV5-1 . TGCGCCAGCTCCCGACAACTGAACACTGAAGCTTTCTTT CASSRQLNTEAFF
TRBJ1-2 . TRBV19 . TGTGCCAGTAGTGAAGGGACCGACGAGACGGGCCTTTATGGCTACACCTTC CASSEGTDETGLYGYTF
TRBJ1-6 few TRBV5-1 . TGCGCCAGCAGCCCGGGATCTGGAAGCAACTCACCCCTCCACTTT CASSPGSGSNSPLHF
TRBJ2-7 few TRBV18 . TGTGCCAGCTCACCTCGGGCAGGGGCCTACGAGCAGTACTTC CASSPRAGAYEQYF
TRBJ1-3 . TRBV11-2 . TGTGCCAGCAGCTTAGATTATGAGGCAAACACCATATATTTT CASSLDYEANTIYF
TRBJ2-2 . TRBV4-1 TRBD2 TGCGCCAGCAGCCCGCGGGAGGGAACGAACACCGGGGAGCTGTTTTTT CASSPREGTNTGELFF
TRBJ1-1 once TRBV15 TRBD1 TGTGCCACCAGCAGCCCCGGGACAGAGAACACTGAAGCTTTCTTT CATSSPGTENTEAFF
TRBJ1-2 . TRBV27 . TGTGCCAGTAAGGGCCCTACGCCGAGCTACACCTTC CASKGPTPSYTF
TRBJ2-2 . TRBV6-4 . TGTGCCAGCAGTGCTCTGGGGGGTACCGGGGAGCTGTTTTTT CASSALGGTGELFF
TRBJ1-1 . TRBV29-1 . TGCAGCGTTGAAGACTGGGGTTTCAGGGGAGAAACTGAAGCTTTCTTT CSVEDWGFRGETEAFF